This T cell receptor (beta chain) originates from a study of T cells in Graves' hyperthyroidism and ophthalmopathy (dated by TCRdb to the late 2010s). The study in broad terms: Peripheral blood was collected at initial diagnosis, before any treatment. For training and testing, the 100 or so patients in the discovery cohort were randomly divided in a 7:3 ratio. Prospective prediction of ophthalmopathy was tested in an independent validation cohort of approximately 19 hyperthyroidism patients and some 17 patients who later progressed to ophthalmopathy. The paper reports TCR Vbeta CDR3 sequencing of 140 or so peripheral blood samples: under 45 ophthalmopathy, under 85 hyperthyroidism and 17 progressor patients. In more than 5 Graves' hyperthyroidism patients, the study also compared T-cell repertoires from thyroid tissue with T-cell repertoires from blood. Once sampling was done, hyperthyroidism patients were given methimazole at a starting dose of 30 mg daily, whereas ophthalmopathy patients were given high-dose intravenous methylprednisolone. To identify distinguishing TCR V-J signatures, a discovery cohort of 95 to 100 patients was used, comprising some 45 with Graves' ophthalmopathy and 55 to 65 with stable Graves' hyperthyroidism. Broader findings and caveats from the paper: No statistical method was used to set the sample size in advance, and investigators knew the group allocation. Most expanded thyroid clonotypes (frequency above 0.001) were also found in blood, which suggests that blood repertoires may mirror thyroid immune responses. A model built on a 13 V-J signature distinguished ophthalmopathy from stable hyperthyroidism, reaching approximately 89% sensitivity and under 84% specificity in cross-validation and 80%/75% in testing. In validation, the model predicted progression to ophthalmopathy with just under 71% sensitivity and 72% to 75% specificity, a median of 6.5 months before onset.

Of note for this clonotype: Its antigen specificity is not known. One junction end does not reproduce the germline sequence, and a read error may be involved.

Its CDR3 holds 16 amino acids, cysteine through phenylalanine. Left in the record is the CDR3 DNA by itself, 48 bases read in frame from the first base. Per the germline V gene (reference sequence), LGHDT is the CDR1 and YNNKEL is the CDR2. Amplification of TCR beta CDR3 regions was carried out from RNA transcripts. A first-round RT-PCR of the TCR CDR3 used the HTBI primer set with the Qiagen OneStep RT-PCR kit. Libraries were constructed in a second round of multiplex PCR, after which size selection and purification were performed. The libraries were sequenced on an Illumina HiSeq2000 using paired-end 100 bp reads. The study's processing was this. Raw data were processed with SOAPnuke, discarding reads with adapters, uncalled bases, mean Phred below 15, or no exact constant-primer or identifier match. High-quality paired reads were merged using COPE v1.2.5, and each unique nucleotide sequence was defined as a clonotype. MiTCR v1.1 was used to align clonotypes to the IMGT TRBV, TRBD and TRBJ reference segments. The analysis included only V-J combinations with a frequency above 0.0001, which together covered 99% to 99.2% of the repertoires. A TCS score was defined as the ratio of F50 (clonal expansion) to E x V (chaos), with BLOSUM62-based TCRdist applied between CDR3 peptides within each V-J. Welch's t-statistics and random forest reduced around 520 V-J features to roughly 13, which were used in a naive Bayes classifier (R e1071). The raw public reads went through TCRdb reprocessing: fastp at Q25, MiXCR clone calling, in-frame beta chains kept. Rows merge per CDR3 protein into single entries with the most common DNA and genes. V and J calls and clone size were set by TCRdb, not the authors. This sample comprises over 450,000 distinct CDR3 sequences, around an eighth of them detected only once. Less than 20% of the sample is held by the ten biggest clonotypes.

Stable Graves' hyperthyroidism was defined as no progression to ophthalmopathy during 18 months of follow-up. The hyperthyroidism patients were between 18 and 65 years old and newly diagnosed, with a disease duration of less than 2 months. Exclusion was applied to patients with uncontrolled infections, other autoimmune diseases, pregnancy or lactation. Clinical symptoms, serum thyroxine and TRAb, thyroid ultrasound, and orbital computed tomography formed the basis for the diagnoses. PBMCs were separated from around 9.1 ml of fresh peripheral blood using Ficoll-Paque density gradient centrifugation. Trizol reagent was used to extract total RNA, and RNA quality was then checked on an Agilent 2100 Bioanalyzer.

Sequencing used blood. The receptor was derived from a woman in her late teens or twenties with Graves' hyperthyroidism. Recombination joined TRBV3-1 with TRBJ2-1; the D gene assignment is ambiguous. The DNA reads as follows: TGTGCCAGCAGCCAAGATGCAAGGAGCTCCTACAATAAGCAGTTCTTC. The translation is CASSQDARSSYNKQFF.